The T cell receptor beta chain under discussion was sequenced for a study of vaccination and CD4 T cells after COVID-19. Across the study: Two Hispanic individuals were among six male and four female convalescent patients. Overall study findings and caveats: In median terms, SARS-CoV-2-reactive clonotypes went from 21 to 38, a nonsignificant rise.

Cultured CD4+ T cells had their DNA profiled by the Oncomine TCR Beta short-read assay. Using the QIAamp micro DNA kit, genomic DNA was extracted from the CD4+ T cells that had been cultured. MiXCR, run by TCRdb on the PCR reads, gives a single entry per CDR3 protein. The sample carries around 13,000 distinct CDR3 sequences, about 70% recorded once. The germline CDR1 and CDR2 sequences are MNHNS and SASEGT. V dropped 7 bases and J dropped 3 bases, with 24 bases sitting between them. The CDR3 loop spans 17 amino acids. Treatment: roughly 11-day PBMC culture with coronavirus spike peptide pools or control peptides (ViraFEST assay). Worth noting for this clonotype: What it binds is not known.

Here the sequenced sample was CD4+ T cells from blood, cultured in vitro, taken after SARS-CoV-2 vaccination. The TCR was taken from a human donor who received a COVID-19 vaccine. V gene TRBV6-1 combines with J gene TRBJ1-2; D gene uncertain. DNA of the CDR3: TGTGCCAGCACCCCACACGGATGGCAGCCTAAGGACTATGGCTACACCTTC. It yields the protein CASTPHGWQPKDYGYTF.